The rows below give T cell receptor beta chains drawn from one sample of a study of shared clonotypes between healthy human individuals. Using immunoSEQ multiplex PCR, the repertoire was profiled, and TCRdb retains in-frame clones only, with some absent. The sample has about 2.3 million clones, about 90% seen once. Source material: naive CD4+ T cells from PBMCs. The receptors originated from a man aged 18 to 30 in good health. Some clones in this sample may be carry-over from other donors' samples. The CDR3 runs from the conserved cysteine through the conserved F or W. The D gene is left open where the match is weak.

V gene	D gene	J gene	CDR3 protein
TRBV7-9	TRBD1	TRBJ1-3	CASSPDRESLYVEGNTIYF
TRBV5-8	NA	TRBJ2-5	CASSSPLYRSGETQYF
TRBV5-6	NA	TRBJ2-5	CASSLEWGQETQYF
TRBV5-1	TRBD2	TRBJ2-1	CASSPEASGRSNEQFF
TRBV5-1	TRBD1	TRBJ1-6	CASSLTGQGGAPLHF
TRBV4-2	TRBD2	TRBJ2-1	CASRLSGRTPGEQFF
TRBV27	NA	TRBJ1-1	CASSGLGTEAFF
TRBV6-5	TRBD1	TRBJ2-1	CASSYSWTGAYNEQFF
TRBV25-1	NA	TRBJ2-3	CASSDRIGSRDTQYF
TRBV5-8	NA	TRBJ2-2	CASSRRNTGELFF